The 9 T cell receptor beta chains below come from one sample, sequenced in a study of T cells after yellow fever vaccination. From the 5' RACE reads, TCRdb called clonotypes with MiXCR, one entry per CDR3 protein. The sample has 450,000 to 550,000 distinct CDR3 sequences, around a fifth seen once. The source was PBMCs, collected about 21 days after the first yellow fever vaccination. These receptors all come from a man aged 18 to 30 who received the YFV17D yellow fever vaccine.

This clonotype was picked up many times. This CDR3 is CASSPPPGRGFVGYQETQYF. The CDR3 nucleotides read TGTGCCAGCTCACCTCCACCGGGCCGAGGGTTTGTGGGGTACCAAGAGACCCAGTACTTC. The V call is TRBV18, the J call TRBJ2-5; tentatively, D is TRBD2 (5 bases). Germline V lookup: CDR1 KGHSH, CDR2 LQKENI. Trimming pared 3 bases from V and 0 bases from J, leaving 26 bases between. The CDR3 is made up of 20 amino acids.

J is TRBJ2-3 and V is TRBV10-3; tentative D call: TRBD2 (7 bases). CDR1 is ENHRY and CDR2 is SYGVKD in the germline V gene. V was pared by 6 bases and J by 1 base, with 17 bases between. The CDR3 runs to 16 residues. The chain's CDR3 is CAISVKGGGRTDTQYF. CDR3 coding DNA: TGTGCCATCAGCGTCAAGGGGGGGGGCCGCACAGATACGCAGTATTTT.

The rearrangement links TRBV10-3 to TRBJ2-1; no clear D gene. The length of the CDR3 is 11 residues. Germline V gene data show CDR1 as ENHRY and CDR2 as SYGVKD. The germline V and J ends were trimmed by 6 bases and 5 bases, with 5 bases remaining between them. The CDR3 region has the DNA TGTGCCATCAGAGCCCACAATGAGCAGTTCTTC. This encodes CAIRAHNEQFF.

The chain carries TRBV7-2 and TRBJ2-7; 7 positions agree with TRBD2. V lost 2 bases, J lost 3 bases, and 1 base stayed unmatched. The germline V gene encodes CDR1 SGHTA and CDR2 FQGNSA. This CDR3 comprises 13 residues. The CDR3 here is CASSLSSGYEQYV. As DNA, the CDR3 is TGTGCCAGCAGCTTATCTAGCGGCTACGAGCAGTACGTC.

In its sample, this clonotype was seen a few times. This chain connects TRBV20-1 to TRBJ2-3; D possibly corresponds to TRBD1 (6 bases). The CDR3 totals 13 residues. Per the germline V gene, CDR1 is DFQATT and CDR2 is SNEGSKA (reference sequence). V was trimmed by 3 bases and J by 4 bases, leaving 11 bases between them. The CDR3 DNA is TGCAGTGCTAGTTGGGGGCTCGCAGATACGCAGTATTTT. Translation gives CSASWGLADTQYF.

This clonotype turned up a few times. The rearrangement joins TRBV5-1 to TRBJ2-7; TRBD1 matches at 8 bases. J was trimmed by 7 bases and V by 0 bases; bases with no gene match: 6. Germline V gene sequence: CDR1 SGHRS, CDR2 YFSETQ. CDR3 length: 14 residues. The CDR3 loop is CASSLEQGAREQYF. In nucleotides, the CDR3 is TGCGCCAGCAGCTTGGAGCAGGGGGCAAGAGAGCAGTACTTC.

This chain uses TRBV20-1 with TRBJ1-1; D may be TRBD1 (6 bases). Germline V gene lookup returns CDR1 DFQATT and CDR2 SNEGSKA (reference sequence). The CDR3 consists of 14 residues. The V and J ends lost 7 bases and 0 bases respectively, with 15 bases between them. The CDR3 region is CSVPRGAMNTEAFF. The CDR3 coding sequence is TGCAGTGTACCCCGGGGGGCCATGAACACTGAAGCTTTCTTT.

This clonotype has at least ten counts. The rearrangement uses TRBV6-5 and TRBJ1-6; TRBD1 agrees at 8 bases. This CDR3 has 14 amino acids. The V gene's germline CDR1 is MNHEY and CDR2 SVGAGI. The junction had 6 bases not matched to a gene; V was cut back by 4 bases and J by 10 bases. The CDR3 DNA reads TGTGCCAGCAGTTCCAGGGGGCCAGGGTCACCCCTCCACTTT. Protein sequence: CASSSRGPGSPLHF.

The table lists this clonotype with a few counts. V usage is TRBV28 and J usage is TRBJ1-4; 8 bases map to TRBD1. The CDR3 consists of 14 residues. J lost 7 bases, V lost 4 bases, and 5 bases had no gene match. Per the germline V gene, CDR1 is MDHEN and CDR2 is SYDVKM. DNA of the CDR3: TGTGCCAGCAGTTCCGCAGGGGGCTCTGAAAAACTGTTTTTT. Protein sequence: CASSSAGGSEKLFF.